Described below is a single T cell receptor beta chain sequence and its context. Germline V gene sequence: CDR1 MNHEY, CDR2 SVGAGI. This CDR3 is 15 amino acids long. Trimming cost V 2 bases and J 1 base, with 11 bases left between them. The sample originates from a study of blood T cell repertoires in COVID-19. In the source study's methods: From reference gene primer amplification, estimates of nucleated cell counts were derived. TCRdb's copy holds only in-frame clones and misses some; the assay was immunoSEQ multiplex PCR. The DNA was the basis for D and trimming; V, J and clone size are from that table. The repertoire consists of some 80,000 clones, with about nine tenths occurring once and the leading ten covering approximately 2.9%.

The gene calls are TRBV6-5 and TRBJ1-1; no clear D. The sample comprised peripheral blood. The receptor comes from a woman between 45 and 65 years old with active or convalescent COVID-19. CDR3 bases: TGTGCCAGCAGTTACGATCCACAGCCGAACACTGAAGCTTTCTTT. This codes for CASSYDPQPNTEAFF.